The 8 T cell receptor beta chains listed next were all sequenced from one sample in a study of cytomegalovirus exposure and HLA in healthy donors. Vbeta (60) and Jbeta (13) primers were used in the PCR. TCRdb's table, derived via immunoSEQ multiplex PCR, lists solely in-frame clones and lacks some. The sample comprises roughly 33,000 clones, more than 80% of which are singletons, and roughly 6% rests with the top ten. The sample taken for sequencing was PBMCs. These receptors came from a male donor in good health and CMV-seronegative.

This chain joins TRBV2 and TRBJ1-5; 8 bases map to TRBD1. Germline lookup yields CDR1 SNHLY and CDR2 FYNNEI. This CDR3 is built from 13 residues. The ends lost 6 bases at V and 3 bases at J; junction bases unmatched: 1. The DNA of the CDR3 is TGTGCCAGCAGGGGACAGGCCAATCAGCCCCAGCATTTT. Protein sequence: CASRGQANQPQHF.

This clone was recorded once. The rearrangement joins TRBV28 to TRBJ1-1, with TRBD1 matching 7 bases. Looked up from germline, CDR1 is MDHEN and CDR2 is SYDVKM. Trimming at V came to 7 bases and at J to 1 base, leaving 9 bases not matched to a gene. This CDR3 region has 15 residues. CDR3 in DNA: TGTGCCAGCACCGAGACAGGGCGTGGGAACACTGAAGCTTTCTTT. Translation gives CASTETGRGNTEAFF. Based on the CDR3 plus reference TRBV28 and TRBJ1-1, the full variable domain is DVKVTQSSRYLVKRTGEKVFLECVQDMDHENMFWYRQDPGLGLRLIYFSYDVKMKEKGDIPEGYSVSREKKERFSLILESASTNQTSMYLCASTETGRGNTEAFFGQGTRLTVV.

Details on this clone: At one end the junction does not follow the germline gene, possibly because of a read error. CDR3: CASSPSGANNEQFF. The CDR3, as DNA: TGTGCTAGCAGCCCCAGTGGGGCTAACAATGAGCAGTTCTTC. This chain joins TRBV7-7 and TRBJ2-1; weak D call: TRBD1 (5 bases). Per germline, CDR1 SSHAT and CDR2 FNYEAQ (reference sequence). The CDR3 sequence is 14 residues long.

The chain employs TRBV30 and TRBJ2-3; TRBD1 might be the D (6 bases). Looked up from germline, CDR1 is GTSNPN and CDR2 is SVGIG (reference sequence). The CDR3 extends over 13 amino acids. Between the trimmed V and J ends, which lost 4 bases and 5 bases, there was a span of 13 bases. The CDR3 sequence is CAWTRGPGDTQYF. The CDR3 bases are TGTGCCTGGACCAGGGGTCCGGGAGATACGCAGTATTTT.

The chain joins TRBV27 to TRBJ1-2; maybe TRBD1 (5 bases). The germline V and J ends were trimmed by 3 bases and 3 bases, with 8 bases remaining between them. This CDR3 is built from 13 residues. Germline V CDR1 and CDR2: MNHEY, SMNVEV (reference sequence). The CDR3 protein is CASSLGLDYGYTF. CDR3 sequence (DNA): TGTGCCAGCAGTTTGGGACTCGACTATGGCTACACCTTC.

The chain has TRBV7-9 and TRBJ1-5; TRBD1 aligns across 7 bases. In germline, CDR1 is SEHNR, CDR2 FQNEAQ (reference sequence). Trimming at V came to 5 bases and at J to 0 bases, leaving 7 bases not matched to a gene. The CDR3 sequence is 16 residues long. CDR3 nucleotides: TGTGCCAGCAGCGACGGACAGGTACTTAGCAATCAGCCCCAGCATTTT. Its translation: CASSDGQVLSNQPQHF.

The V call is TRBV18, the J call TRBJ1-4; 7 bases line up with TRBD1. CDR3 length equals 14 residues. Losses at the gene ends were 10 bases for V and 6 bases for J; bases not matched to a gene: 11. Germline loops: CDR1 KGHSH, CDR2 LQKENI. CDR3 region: CATQFDRADEKLFF. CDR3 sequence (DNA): TGTGCCACCCAATTTGACAGGGCGGATGAAAAACTGTTTTTT. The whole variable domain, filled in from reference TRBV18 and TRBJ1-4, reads NAGVMQNPRHLVRRRGQEARLRCSPMKGHSHVYWYRQLPEEGLKFMVYLQKENIIDESGMPKERFSAEFPKEGPSILRIQQVVRGDSAAYFCATQFDRADEKLFFGSGTQLSVL.

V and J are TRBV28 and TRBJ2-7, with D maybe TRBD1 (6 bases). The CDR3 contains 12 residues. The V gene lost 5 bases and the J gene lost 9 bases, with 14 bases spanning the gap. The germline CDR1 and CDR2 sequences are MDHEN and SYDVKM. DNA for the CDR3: TGTGCCAGCAGTCGGACAGAAAGTGTGCAGTACTTC. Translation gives CASSRTESVQYF. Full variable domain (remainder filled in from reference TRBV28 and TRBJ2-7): DVKVTQSSRYLVKRTGEKVFLECVQDMDHENMFWYRQDPGLGLRLIYFSYDVKMKEKGDIPEGYSVSREKKERFSLILESASTNQTSMYLCASSRTESVQYFGPGTRLTVT.